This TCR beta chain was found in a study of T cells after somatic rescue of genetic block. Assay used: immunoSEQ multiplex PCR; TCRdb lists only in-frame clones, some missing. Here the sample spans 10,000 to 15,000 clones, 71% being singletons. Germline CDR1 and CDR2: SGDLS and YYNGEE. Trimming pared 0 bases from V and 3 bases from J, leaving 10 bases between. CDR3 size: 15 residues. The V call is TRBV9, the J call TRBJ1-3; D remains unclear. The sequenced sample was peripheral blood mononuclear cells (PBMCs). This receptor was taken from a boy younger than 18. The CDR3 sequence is CASSVDAWRGNTIYF. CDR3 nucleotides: TGTGCCAGCAGCGTAGATGCCTGGCGTGGAAACACCATATATTTT.